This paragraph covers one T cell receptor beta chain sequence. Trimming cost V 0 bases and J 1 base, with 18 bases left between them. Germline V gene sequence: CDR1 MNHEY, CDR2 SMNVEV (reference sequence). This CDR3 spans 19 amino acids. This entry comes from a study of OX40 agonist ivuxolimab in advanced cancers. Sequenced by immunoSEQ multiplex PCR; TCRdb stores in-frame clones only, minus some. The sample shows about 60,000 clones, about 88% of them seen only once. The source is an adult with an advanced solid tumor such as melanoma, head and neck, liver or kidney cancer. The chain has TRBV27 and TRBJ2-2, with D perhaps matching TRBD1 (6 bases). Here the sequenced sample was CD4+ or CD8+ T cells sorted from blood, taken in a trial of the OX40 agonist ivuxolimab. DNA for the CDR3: TGTGCCAGCAGTTTATCGTCAAGAGGGTTAGGGGGGAACACCGGGGAGCTGTTTTTT. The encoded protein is CASSLSSRGLGGNTGELFF.